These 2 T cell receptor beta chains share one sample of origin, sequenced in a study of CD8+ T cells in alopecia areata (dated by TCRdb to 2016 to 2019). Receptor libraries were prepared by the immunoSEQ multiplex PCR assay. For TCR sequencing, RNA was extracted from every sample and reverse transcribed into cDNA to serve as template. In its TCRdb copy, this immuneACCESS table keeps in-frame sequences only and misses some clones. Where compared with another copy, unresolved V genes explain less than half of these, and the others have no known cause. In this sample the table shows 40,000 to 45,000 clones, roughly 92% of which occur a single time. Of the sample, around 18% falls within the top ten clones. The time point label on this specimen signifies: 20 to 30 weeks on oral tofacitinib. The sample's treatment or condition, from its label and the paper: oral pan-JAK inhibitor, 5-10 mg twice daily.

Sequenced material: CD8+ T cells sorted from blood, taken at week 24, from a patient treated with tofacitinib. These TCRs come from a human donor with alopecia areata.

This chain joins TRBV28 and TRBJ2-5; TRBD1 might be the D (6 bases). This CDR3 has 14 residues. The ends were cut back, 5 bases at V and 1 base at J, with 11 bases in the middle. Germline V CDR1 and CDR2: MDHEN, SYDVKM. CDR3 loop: CASSRLGGQETQYF. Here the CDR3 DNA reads TGTGCCAGCAGTCGTCTAGGGGGCCAAGAGACCCAGTACTTC.

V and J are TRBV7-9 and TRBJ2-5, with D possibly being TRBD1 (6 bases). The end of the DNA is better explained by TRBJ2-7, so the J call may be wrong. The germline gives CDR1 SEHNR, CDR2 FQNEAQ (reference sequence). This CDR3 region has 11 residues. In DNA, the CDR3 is TGTGCCAGCAGCCCAGGGGACGAGCAGTACTTC. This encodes CASSPGDEQYF.